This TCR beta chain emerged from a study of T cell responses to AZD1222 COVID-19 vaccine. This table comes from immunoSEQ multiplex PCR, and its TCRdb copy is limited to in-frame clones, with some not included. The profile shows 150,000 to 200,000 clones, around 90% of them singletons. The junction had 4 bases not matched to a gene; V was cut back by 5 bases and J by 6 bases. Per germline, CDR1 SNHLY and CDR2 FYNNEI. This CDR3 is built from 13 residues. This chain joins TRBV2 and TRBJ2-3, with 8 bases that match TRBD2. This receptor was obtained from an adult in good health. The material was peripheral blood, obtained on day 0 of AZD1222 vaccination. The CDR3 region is CASSNGRGDTQYF. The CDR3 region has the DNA TGTGCCAGCAGTAACGGGAGGGGGGATACGCAGTATTTT.